The clone carrying this T cell receptor beta chain has at least ten counts. This specimen belongs to a study of T cells in Graves' hyperthyroidism and ophthalmopathy. RNA transcripts served as the template for amplifying TCR beta CDR3 regions. With the HTBI primer set, the TCR CDR3 went through a first round of RT-PCR. TCRdb itself ran the multiplex PCR reads through MiXCR, one entry per CDR3 protein. This sample yields around 250,000 distinct CDR3 sequences, of which approximately 15% are seen a single time; roughly 14% belongs to the top ten. With 2 bases clipped from V and 5 bases from J, the junction kept 7 bases outside the gene matches. There are 15 residues in the CDR3. Germline CDR1 is MNHEY and CDR2 is SVGEGT.

What was sequenced was blood. The TCR sequence derives from a woman aged 40 to 50 with Graves' hyperthyroidism that later progressed to Graves' ophthalmopathy. The V call is TRBV6-2 or TRBV6-3, the J call TRBJ2-5; 8 nucleotides agree with TRBD1. CDR3 sequence reads: CASSYNLDREETQYF. The CDR3 DNA follows: TGTGCCAGCAGTTACAACCTGGACAGGGAGGAGACCCAGTACTTC.